This T cell receptor (beta chain) was documented in a study of chemoradiotherapy in HPV16-positive cancers. Repeated repertoire sampling spanned the course of chemoradiotherapy. The repertoire was sequenced with immunoSEQ multiplex PCR; TCRdb's copy has only in-frame clones and lacks some. The sample contains around 11,000 clones, approximately 90% of which appear only once. General observations from the study: Better recurrence-free survival went with HPV-responsive T-cell expansion in HPV16-positive patients.

As regards this clone: Antigen specificity is unknown.

Trimming shortened V by 5 bases and J by 5 bases, and 18 bases separated the two germline ends. Germline assignment: CDR1 SGHTA and CDR2 FQGNSA. The CDR3 has 15 amino acids. The V gene is TRBV7-2, the J gene TRBJ1-1; D uncertain. This TCR was recovered from a human donor with HPV-associated anogenital cancer. The specimen was blood, collected from a patient who underwent chemoradiotherapy. CDR3 sequence: CASSPRGGRNTEAFF. The DNA of the CDR3 is TGTGCCAGCAGCCCCCGGGGAGGGAGAAATACTGAAGCTTTCTTT.